This entry is about one TCR beta chain. Its matching antigen is unknown. These data come from a study of shared clonotypes between healthy human individuals. The study, taken as a whole, reports: Of the naive CD4 clonotypes, around 5% were shared across several donors. Clonotypes shared by all four sorted-subset donors had higher generation probabilities than non-shared clonotypes.

The length of the CDR3 is 15 residues. Per the germline V gene, CDR1 is MGHRA and CDR2 is YSYEKL. V dropped 3 bases and J dropped 8 bases, with 14 bases sitting between them. Donors comprised healthy HIV-negative adults lacking recent acute infections or vaccinations. The donors, all of them Caucasian adults, lived in Nashville, Tennessee. Sequenced by immunoSEQ multiplex PCR; TCRdb stores in-frame clones only, minus some. Here the sample spans hundreds of thousands of clones, about nine tenths being singletons. The V gene is TRBV4-1, the J gene TRBJ1-6; the D gene is possibly TRBD1 (5 bases). The receptor's source is a man in his late teens or twenties in good health. Sequencing was performed on memory CD8+ T cells sorted from blood. Described subset: CD45RO+ cells pooled with CCR7-negative TemRA cells. The CDR3 sequence: CASSQHRGRDSPLHF. CDR3 bases: TGCGCCAGCAGCCAGCACCGGGGCAGGGATTCACCCCTCCACTTT.